The 10 T cell receptor beta chains below were found in one sample sequenced in a study of identical twins. TCRdb re-called the 5' RACE reads with MiXCR, one entry per CDR3 protein. The sample shows a few hundred thousand distinct CDR3 sequences, less than 20% of them seen only once. Sequencing was done on a sample of naive T cells sorted from blood. These receptors all stem from a man aged 50 to 59 in good health.

This sequence joins TRBV4-3 and TRBJ2-6, with D possibly matching TRBD1 (5 bases). V was clipped by 0 bases and J by 1 base, with 16 bases between them. The CDR3 contains 19 residues. Per the germline V gene, CDR1 is LGHNA and CDR2 is YSLEER. The CDR3 spells CASSQDLLRGLSGANVLTF. In DNA, the CDR3 is TGCGCCAGCAGCCAAGATCTTTTAAGGGGCCTTTCTGGGGCCAACGTCCTGACTTTC.

This clonotype has a handful of counts. The rearrangement joins TRBV7-9 to TRBJ2-1; TRBD1 matches 7 bases. The CDR3 spans 14 residues. The trim removed 2 bases at V and 10 bases at J, leaving 8 bases unmatched. In germline, CDR1 is SEHNR, CDR2 FQNEAQ (reference sequence). The CDR3 DNA reads TGTGCCAGCAGCTTAAGGGGGCATGCGGACGAGCAGTTCTTC. It codes for CASSLRGHADEQFF.

The chain has TRBV20-1 and TRBJ2-1, with D possibly TRBD1 on 6 matching bases. The CDR3 contains 14 residues. Germline CDR1 DFQATT, CDR2 SNEGSKA (reference sequence). Trimming left V 3 bases short and J 4 bases short, with 13 bases between. The DNA of the CDR3 is TGCAGTGCTAGCAGGGGACCACAGTACAATGAGCAGTTCTTC. Translating gives CSASRGPQYNEQFF.

This clonotype was detected a few times. This chain joins TRBV7-2 and TRBJ2-1; D might be TRBD2 (6 bases). Trimming stripped 3 bases from V and 6 bases from J, with 9 bases between. Germline V lookup: CDR1 SGHTA, CDR2 FQGNSA. The CDR3 totals 13 residues. This CDR3 reads CASSFVGGNEQFF. CDR3 DNA sequence: TGTGCCAGCAGCTTTGTGGGGGGCAATGAGCAGTTCTTC.

This chain uses TRBV5-1 with TRBJ1-2; 9 bases match TRBD1. V lost 1 base, J lost 6 bases, and 1 base stayed unmatched. In germline, CDR1 is SGHRS, CDR2 YFSETQ. This CDR3 comprises 13 residues. The CDR3 DNA sequence: TGCGCCAGCAGCTTGCGGACAGGGGATGGCTACACCTTC. This gives the protein CASSLRTGDGYTF.

The V and J genes are TRBV4-3 and TRBJ2-7; 9 bases are shared with TRBD1. Per germline, CDR1 LGHNA and CDR2 YSLEER. V lost 0 bases, J lost 2 bases, and 2 bases stayed unmatched. The CDR3 runs to 15 residues. DNA for the CDR3: TGCGCCAGCAGCCAAGAACAGGGGGCTGCCTACGAGCAGTACTTC. It specifies CASSQEQGAAYEQYF.

J is TRBJ2-5 and V is TRBV6-2 or TRBV6-3; TRBD2 aligns across 16 bases. The J segment lost 5 bases and the V segment lost 6 bases, leaving 3 bases of the junction unmatched. The CDR3 runs to 15 residues. The germline CDR1 and CDR2 sequences are MNHEY and SVGEGT. In nucleotides, the CDR3 is TGTGCCAGCAGGGGACTAGCGGGGGGGTTCGAGACCCAGTACTTC. It encodes CASRGLAGGFETQYF.

This clonotype was observed a few times. This chain joins TRBV7-9 and TRBJ2-2; 7 bases are a match to TRBD2. The CDR3 consists of 15 residues. The trim removed 8 bases at V and 1 base at J, leaving 7 bases unmatched. The germline gives CDR1 SEHNR, CDR2 FQNEAQ (reference sequence). CDR3 region: CASPPAGMNTGELFF. CDR3 DNA sequence: TGTGCCAGCCCGCCAGCGGGGATGAACACCGGGGAGCTGTTTTTT.

The V gene is TRBV9, the J gene TRBJ2-1, with D possibly matching TRBD1 (7 bases). The CDR3 sequence is 15 residues long. V was shortened by 4 bases and J by 10 bases, with 21 bases between the two germline ends. CDR1 is SGDLS and CDR2 is YYNGEE in the germline V gene. The CDR3 is CASSQGGGGQREQFF. For the CDR3, the DNA is TGTGCCAGCAGCCAGGGGGGAGGCGGCCAACGGGAGCAGTTCTTC.

The chain is built from TRBV11-1 and TRBJ2-5, with unresolved D. Trimming took 3 bases from V and 4 from J, leaving 24 bases between them. The CDR3 runs to 18 residues. CDR1 SGHAT and CDR2 FQDESV come from the germline V gene (reference sequence). CDR3 nucleotide sequence: TGTGCCAGCAGCTTCATCGGGCCAACCCTCCCAGTCGTAGAGACCCAGTACTTC. Its protein is CASSFIGPTLPVVETQYF.